The rows below give T cell receptor beta chains drawn from one sample of a study of Ad26.COV2.S vaccination and SARS-CoV-2 variants. Assay used: immunoSEQ multiplex PCR; TCRdb lists only in-frame clones, some missing. The data show over 450,000 clones, with 70% to 90% seen just once and around 1.8% held by the top ten. The source material was peripheral blood, sampled in a trial of Ad26.COV2.S vaccine versus placebo. These receptors were collected from a person between 18 and 65 years old who received the Ad26.COV2.S COVID-19 vaccine or a placebo. Each CDR3 is given with its conserved first and last residue.

>TRBV28
CASSWRGYRARAISSYEQYF
>TRBV3-1/TRBV3-2
CASSQGSHGYTF
>TRBV6-6
CASSYLDTNYGYTF
>TRBV6-5
CASKKRLADSYEQYF
>TRBV5-5
CASSLGPTDTQYF
>TRBV13
CASSPRTVQETQYF
>TRBV4-2
CASSQAPDQPQHF
>TRBV4-1
CASSQDRGNSPLHF
>TRBV15
CATSRDPQGTYEQYF
>TRBV4-1
CASKRGGIGLDTGELFF
>TRBV9
CASSVVSGTGGYEQFF
>TRBV30
CASIVAGVKTQYF
>TRBV19
CASSRGKGTGELFF
>TRBV7-9
CASSLGRFEAFF
>TRBV10-3
CAISDILEGQPQHF
>TRBV7-9
CASSSTGLQTQYF
>TRBV2
CASSRDSTLHNYGYTF
>TRBV18
CASSPLEEVNEKLFF
>TRBV9
CASSGTSGHTDTQYF
>TRBV5-1
CASSGSTGVDPSGANVLTF
>TRBV7-8
CASSLKTGTTIAKNIQYF
>TRBV7-2
CASRKGRGTDTQYF
>TRBV25-1
CASSSGQGHYEQYF
>TRBV27
CASSLSPVRGGYEQYF
>TRBV6-5
CASSYGNEEWETQYF
>TRBV15
CATSRAGTAPGYTF
>TRBV19
CASSISGTGGNQLFF
>TRBV30
CAWIGLERMNTEAFF
>TRBV5-4
CASSLGTGIDQETQYF
>TRBV7-9
CASSLVHGRENTEAFF
>TRBV19
CASSDLTGDPYEQYF
>TRBV28
CASRAATNQPQHF
>TRBV3-1/TRBV3-2
CASSQAGQQGLSPLHF
>TRBV20-1
CSASPGLAGETQYF
>TRBV5-5
CASSQGVFVGYTF
>TRBV4-1
CASSQDRGFYEQYF
>TRBV25-1
CASSELATAGNTEAFF
>TRBV6-5
CASSYSKSHAETQYF
>TRBV19
CASSTGTGWGNEQFF
>TRBV6-2/TRBV6-3
CASSSGLNYGYTF
>TRBV28
CASSKDRALHQREQYF
>TRBV27
CASTIKGQDLQETQYF
>TRBV13
CASSSPLAGEPETQYF
>TRBV4-2
CASSQDQRGSYEQYF
>TRBV27
CASSFHRAIGTEAFF